The entry below gives a single T cell receptor beta chain sequence along with its context. Antigen unknown. CDR1 is SGHAT, CDR2 FQNNGV, per germline. With V trimmed by 0 bases and J by 5 bases, 2 bases remained unmatched. CDR3 length equals 14 residues. Treatment indicated: oral pan-JAK inhibitor, 5-10 mg twice daily. This sample is part of a study of CD8+ T cells in alopecia areata. Study information: The protocol delivered tofacitinib for 6 to 18 months, then withdrew it for 6 months. Study-wide results and limits: It was lesional scalp, especially alopecia totalis/universalis, that showed higher clonality than normal scalp. Tofacitinib significantly brought down scalp clonality and expanded CD8+ clones among top 100. Besides other cells, scalp samples also yield sequences of resident alphabeta T cells from normal skin.

Investigators isolated RNA and reverse transcribed it into cDNA to act as the sequencing template. Clones were read by immunoSEQ multiplex PCR, and TCRdb kept only the in-frame ones, dropping some. The sample holds approximately 120,000 clones, 61% seen once. This specimen consisted of CD4+ T cells sorted from blood, obtained at week 4, from a patient treated with tofacitinib. This receptor was obtained from a human donor with alopecia areata. This chain joins TRBV11-2 and TRBJ2-5, with 8 bases lining up with TRBD2. This CDR3 reads CASSLEASGETQYF. The CDR3 bases are TGTGCCAGCAGCTTAGAGGCTAGCGGGGAGACCCAGTACTTC.